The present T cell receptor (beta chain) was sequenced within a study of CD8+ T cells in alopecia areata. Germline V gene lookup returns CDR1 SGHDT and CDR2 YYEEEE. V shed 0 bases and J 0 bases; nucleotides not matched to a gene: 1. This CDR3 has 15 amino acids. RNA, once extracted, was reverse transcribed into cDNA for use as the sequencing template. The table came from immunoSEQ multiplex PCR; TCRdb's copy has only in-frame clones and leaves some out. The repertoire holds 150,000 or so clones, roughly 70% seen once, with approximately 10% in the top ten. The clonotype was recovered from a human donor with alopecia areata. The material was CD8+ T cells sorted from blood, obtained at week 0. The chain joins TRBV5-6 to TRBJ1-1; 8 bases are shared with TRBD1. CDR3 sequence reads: CASSLGDRMNTEAFF. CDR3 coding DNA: TGTGCCAGCAGCTTGGGGGACAGGATGAACACTGAAGCTTTCTTT.